A selection of T cell receptor beta chains follows, all from one sample in a study of blood T cells in healthy people across ages. TCRdb called the 5' RACE reads again in MiXCR, with one record for every CDR3 protein. Seen here are about 1.7 million distinct CDR3 sequences, under 30% observed once, and the top ten hold 7% to 9%. Input material: blood. These receptors came from a woman in her 30s in good health. Both conserved end residues are part of each CDR3. D genes are given only for firm matches. Size is stated for part of the rows, as once, few or many counts, or as a class when the clone is expanded.

clone_size: few; v_call: TRBV7-6; d_call: NA; j_call: TRBJ1-3; cdr3_nt: TGTGCCAGCAGCTTTCGTGGGGGGCCTGGAAACACCATATATTTT; cdr3_aa: CASSFRGGPGNTIYF
clone_size: few; v_call: TRBV7-2; d_call: TRBD2; j_call: TRBJ2-3; cdr3_nt: TGTGCCGCAGCGGGACGGGTCCCAGATACGCAGTATTTT; cdr3_aa: CAAAGRVPDTQYF
clone_size: many; v_call: TRBV7-3; d_call: TRBD2; j_call: TRBJ2-1; cdr3_nt: TGTGCCAGCAGCTCGACTAGCGGGGGGTGGAATGAGCAGTTCTTC; cdr3_aa: CASSSTSGGWNEQFF
clone_size: many; v_call: TRBV4-3; d_call: NA; j_call: TRBJ2-1; cdr3_nt: TGCGCCAGCAGCCAAGAGTTGACGATCGGCGATGAGCAGTTCTTC; cdr3_aa: CASSQELTIGDEQFF
clone_size: NA; v_call: TRBV7-7; d_call: TRBD2; j_call: TRBJ2-1; cdr3_nt: TGTGCCAGCAGCTTGACGCTAGCGGGGAGTGGCAATGAGCAGTTCTTC; cdr3_aa: CASSLTLAGSGNEQFF
clone_size: NA; v_call: TRBV28; d_call: TRBD2; j_call: TRBJ2-1; cdr3_nt: TGTGCCAGCAGTCCCCGATGGGCGGGGGGGCGACATGAGCAGTTCTTC; cdr3_aa: CASSPRWAGGRHEQFF
clone_size: NA; v_call: TRBV4-1; d_call: NA; j_call: TRBJ1-4; cdr3_nt: TGCGCCAGCAGCCGATTGGGAGGGGCGGGTGAAAAACTGTTATTT; cdr3_aa: CASSRLGGAGEKLLF
clone_size: many; v_call: TRBV7-3; d_call: NA; j_call: TRBJ2-1; cdr3_nt: TGTGCCAGCAGCTTAGATCCTCTAGGGTTGCAGTTCTTC; cdr3_aa: CASSLDPLGLQFF
clone_size: many; v_call: TRBV20-1; d_call: NA; j_call: TRBJ2-5; cdr3_nt: TGCAGTGCGGACGGGCTGTCCCAAGAGACCCAGTACTTC; cdr3_aa: CSADGLSQETQYF
clone_size: few; v_call: TRBV12-3/TRBV12-4; d_call: NA; j_call: TRBJ1-1; cdr3_nt: TGTGCCAGCAGTTCGGACACTGCGACTGAAGCTTTCTTT; cdr3_aa: CASSSDTATEAFF